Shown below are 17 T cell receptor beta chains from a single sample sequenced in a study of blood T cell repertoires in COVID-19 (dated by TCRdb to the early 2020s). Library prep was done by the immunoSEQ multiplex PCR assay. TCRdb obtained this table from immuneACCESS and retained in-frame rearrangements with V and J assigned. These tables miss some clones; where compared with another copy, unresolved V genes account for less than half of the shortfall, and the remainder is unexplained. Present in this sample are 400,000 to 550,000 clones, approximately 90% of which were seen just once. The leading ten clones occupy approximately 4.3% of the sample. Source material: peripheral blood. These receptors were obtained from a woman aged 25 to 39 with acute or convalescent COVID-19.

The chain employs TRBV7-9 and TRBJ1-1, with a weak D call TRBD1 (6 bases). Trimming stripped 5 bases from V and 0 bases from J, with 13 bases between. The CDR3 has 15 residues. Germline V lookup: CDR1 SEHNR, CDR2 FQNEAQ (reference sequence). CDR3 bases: TGTGCCAGCAGCCCTGAGGGACACTTGAACACTGAAGCTTTCTTT. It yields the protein CASSPEGHLNTEAFF.

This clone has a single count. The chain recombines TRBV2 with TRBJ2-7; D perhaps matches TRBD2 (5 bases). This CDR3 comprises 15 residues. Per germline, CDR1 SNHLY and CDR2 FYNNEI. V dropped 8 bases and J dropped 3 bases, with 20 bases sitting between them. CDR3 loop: CASEIGLGRVYEQYF. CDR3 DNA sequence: TGTGCCAGCGAGATTGGACTCGGGCGGGTCTACGAGCAGTACTTC.

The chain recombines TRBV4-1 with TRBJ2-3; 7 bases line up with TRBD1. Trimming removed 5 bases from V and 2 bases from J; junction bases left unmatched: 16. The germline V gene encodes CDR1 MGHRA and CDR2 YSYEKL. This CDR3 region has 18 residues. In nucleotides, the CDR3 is TGCGCCAGCAGCTCCGGGACAGCGGTTAGACGATACACAGATACGCAGTATTTT. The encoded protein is CASSSGTAVRRYTDTQYF.

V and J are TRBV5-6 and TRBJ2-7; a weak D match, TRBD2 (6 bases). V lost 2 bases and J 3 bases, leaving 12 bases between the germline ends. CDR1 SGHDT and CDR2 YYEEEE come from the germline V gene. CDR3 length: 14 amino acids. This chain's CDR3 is CASSFGTQNYEQYF. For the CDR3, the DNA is TGTGCCAGCAGCTTTGGGACTCAGAACTACGAGCAGTACTTC. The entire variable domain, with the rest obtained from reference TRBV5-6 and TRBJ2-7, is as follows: DAGVTQSPTHLIKTRGQQVTLRCSPKSGHDTVSWYQQALGQGPQFIFQYYEEEERQRGNFPDRFSGHQFPNYSSELNVNALLLGDSALYLCASSFGTQNYEQYFGPGTRLTVT.

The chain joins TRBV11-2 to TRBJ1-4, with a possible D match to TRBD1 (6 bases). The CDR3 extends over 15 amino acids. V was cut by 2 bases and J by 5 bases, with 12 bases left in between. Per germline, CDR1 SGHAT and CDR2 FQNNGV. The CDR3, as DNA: TGTGCCAGCAGCTTATCCTGGGGGGGCAATGAAAAACTGTTTTTT. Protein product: CASSLSWGGNEKLFF.

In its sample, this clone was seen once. CDR3 region: CASSDRGRWNDEQYF. The CDR3 region has the DNA TGTGCCAGCAGTGACAGGGGACGCTGGAATGACGAGCAGTACTTC. This sequence joins TRBV6-6 and TRBJ2-7; 8 bases line up with TRBD1. The J segment lost 5 bases and the V segment lost 5 bases, leaving 11 bases of the junction unmatched. The CDR3 has 15 amino acids. Germline CDR1 MNHNY, CDR2 SVGAGI (reference sequence).

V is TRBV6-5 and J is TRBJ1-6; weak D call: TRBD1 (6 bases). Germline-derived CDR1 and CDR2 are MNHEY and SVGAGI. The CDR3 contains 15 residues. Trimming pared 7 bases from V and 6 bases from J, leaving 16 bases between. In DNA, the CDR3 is TGTGCCAGCACCCAACAGGGTCCGTTTAATTCACCCCTCCACTTT. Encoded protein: CASTQQGPFNSPLHF.

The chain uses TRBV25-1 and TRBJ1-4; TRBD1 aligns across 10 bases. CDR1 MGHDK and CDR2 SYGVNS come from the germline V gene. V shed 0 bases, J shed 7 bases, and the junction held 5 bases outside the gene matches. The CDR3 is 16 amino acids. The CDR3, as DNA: TGTGCCAGCAGTGAATATGGGACAGGGGAGAGTGAAAAACTGTTTTTT. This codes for CASSEYGTGESEKLFF.

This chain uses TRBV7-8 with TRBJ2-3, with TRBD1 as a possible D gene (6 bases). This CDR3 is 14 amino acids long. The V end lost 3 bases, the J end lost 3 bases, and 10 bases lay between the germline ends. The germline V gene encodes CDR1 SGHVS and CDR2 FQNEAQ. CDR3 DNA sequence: TGTGCCAGCAGCTTCTACGGACAGACAGATACGCAGTATTTT. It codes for CASSFYGQTDTQYF. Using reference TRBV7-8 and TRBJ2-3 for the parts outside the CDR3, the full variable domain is GAGVSQSPRYKVAKRGQDVALRCDPISGHVSLFWYQQALGQGPEFLTYFQNEAQLDKSGLPSDRFFAERPEGSVSTLKIQRTQQEDSAVYLCASSFYGQTDTQYFGPGTRLTVL.

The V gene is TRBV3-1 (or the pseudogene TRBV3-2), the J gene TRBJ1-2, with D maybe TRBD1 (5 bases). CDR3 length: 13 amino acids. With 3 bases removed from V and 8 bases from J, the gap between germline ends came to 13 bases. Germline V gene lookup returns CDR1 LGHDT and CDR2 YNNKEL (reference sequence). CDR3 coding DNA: TGTGCCAGCAGCCAGTTGGGCAGGGCGGGCTACACCTTC. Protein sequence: CASSQLGRAGYTF.

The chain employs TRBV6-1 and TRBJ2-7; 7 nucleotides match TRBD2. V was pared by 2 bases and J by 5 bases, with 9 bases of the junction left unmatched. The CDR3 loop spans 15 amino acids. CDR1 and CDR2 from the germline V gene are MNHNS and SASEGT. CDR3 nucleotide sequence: TGTGCCAGCAGTGAATCAGTGGTGGGAGGGGACGAGCAGTACTTC. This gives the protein CASSESVVGGDEQYF.

The CDR3 nucleotides read TGTGCCAGCAGCAGGGGGACAGGGACTAACTATGGCTACACCTTC. Residues: CASSRGTGTNYGYTF. The J gene is TRBJ1-2, the V gene TRBV5-6, with 9 bases aligning to TRBD1. With 4 bases clipped from V and 0 bases from J, the junction kept 4 bases outside the gene matches. The CDR3 has 15 residues. Germline V gives CDR1 SGHDT, CDR2 YYEEEE.

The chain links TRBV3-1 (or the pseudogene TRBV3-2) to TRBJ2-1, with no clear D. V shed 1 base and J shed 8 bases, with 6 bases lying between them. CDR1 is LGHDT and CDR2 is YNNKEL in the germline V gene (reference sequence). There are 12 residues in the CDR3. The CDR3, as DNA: TGTGCCAGCAGCCAAGCAGTCGATGAGCAGTTCTTC. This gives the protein CASSQAVDEQFF.

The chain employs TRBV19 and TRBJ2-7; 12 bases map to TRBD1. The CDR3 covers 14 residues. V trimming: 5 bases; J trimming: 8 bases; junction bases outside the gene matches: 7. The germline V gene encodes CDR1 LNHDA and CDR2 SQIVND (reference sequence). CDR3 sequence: CASSGTGGDLKQYF. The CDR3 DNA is TGTGCCAGTAGTGGGACAGGGGGCGATCTCAAGCAGTACTTC.

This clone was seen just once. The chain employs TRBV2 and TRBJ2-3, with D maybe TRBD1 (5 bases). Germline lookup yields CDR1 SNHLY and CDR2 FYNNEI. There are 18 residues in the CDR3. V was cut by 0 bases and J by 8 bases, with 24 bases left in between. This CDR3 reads CASSEAYTQVPIRVTQYF. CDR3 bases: TGTGCCAGCAGTGAAGCCTATACACAGGTCCCGATCAGAGTTACGCAGTATTTT.

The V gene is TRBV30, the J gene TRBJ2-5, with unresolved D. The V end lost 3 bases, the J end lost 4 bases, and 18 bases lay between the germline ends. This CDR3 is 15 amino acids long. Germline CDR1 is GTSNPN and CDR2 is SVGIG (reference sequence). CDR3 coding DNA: TGTGCCTGGAGCTTCCTTAATGACCCGGGAGAGACCCAGTACTTC. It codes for CAWSFLNDPGETQYF.

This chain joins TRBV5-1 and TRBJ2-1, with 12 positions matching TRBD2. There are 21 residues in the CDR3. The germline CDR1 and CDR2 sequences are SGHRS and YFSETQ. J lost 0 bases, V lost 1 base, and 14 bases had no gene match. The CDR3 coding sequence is TGCGCCAGCAGCTTGCGCACCTGGACTAGCGGGGCGCCAAGCTCCTACAATGAGCAGTTCTTC. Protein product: CASSLRTWTSGAPSSYNEQFF.